This TCR beta chain was found in a study of T-cell reconstitution after alpha-beta-depleted transplantation in children. As it was prepared, the TCRbeta library received unique molecular identifiers. TCRdb used MiXCR to reprocess the PCR reads, holding one entry per CDR3 protein. The sample holds about 610,000 distinct CDR3 sequences, under 12% seen once. This clonotype appeared once. The germline V gene encodes CDR1 LNHDA and CDR2 SQIVND (reference sequence). V dropped 3 bases and J dropped 2 bases, with 17 bases sitting between them. CDR3 length equals 17 residues. V gene TRBV19 combines with J gene TRBJ1-5; D ambiguous. This receptor was identified in a human donor who donated a stem cell graft to a child with acute myeloid leukemia. The sample consisted of PBMCs from the stem cell graft donor, taken from the stem cell graft. CDR3 nucleotide sequence: TGTGCCAGTAGTATGACCCCTTGGGTTAGGGGCAATCAGCCCCAGCATTTT. The encoded protein is CASSMTPWVRGNQPQHF.